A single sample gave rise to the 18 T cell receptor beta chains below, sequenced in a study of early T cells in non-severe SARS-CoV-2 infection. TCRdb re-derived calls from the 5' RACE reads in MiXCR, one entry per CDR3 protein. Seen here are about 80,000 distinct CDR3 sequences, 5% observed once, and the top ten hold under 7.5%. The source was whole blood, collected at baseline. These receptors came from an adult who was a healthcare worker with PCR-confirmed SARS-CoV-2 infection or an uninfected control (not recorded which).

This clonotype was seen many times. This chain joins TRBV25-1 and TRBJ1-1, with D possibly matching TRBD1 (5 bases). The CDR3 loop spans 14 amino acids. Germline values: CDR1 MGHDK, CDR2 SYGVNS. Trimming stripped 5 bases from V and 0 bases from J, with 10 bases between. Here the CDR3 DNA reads TGTGCCAGCAGTCCCTGGGGCCTGAACACTGAAGCTTTCTTT. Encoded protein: CASSPWGLNTEAFF. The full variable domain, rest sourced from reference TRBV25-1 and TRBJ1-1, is EADIYQTPRYLVIGTGKKITLECSQTMGHDKMYWYQQDPGMELHLIHYSYGVNSTEKGDLSSESTVSRIRTEHFPLTLESARPSHTSQYLCASSPWGLNTEAFFGQGTRLTVV.

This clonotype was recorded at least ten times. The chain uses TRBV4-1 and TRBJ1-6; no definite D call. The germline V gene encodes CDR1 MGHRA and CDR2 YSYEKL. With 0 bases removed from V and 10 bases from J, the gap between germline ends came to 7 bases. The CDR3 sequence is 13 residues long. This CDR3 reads CASSQEVGSPLHF. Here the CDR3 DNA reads TGCGCCAGCAGCCAAGAGGTTGGGTCACCCCTCCACTTT.

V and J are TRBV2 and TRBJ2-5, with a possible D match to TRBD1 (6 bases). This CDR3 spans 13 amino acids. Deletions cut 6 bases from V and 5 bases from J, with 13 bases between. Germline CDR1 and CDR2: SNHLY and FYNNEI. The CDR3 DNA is TGTGCCAGCAGCCAGGGGCATGGGGAGACCCAGTACTTC. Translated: CASSQGHGETQYF.

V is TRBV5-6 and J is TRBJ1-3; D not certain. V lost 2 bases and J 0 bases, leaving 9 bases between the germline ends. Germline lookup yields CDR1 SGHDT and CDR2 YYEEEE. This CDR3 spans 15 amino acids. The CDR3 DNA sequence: TGTGCCAGCAGCTTCGACATCTACTCTGGAAACACCATATATTTT. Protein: CASSFDIYSGNTIYF. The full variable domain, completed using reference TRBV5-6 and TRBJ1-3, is DAGVTQSPTHLIKTRGQQVTLRCSPKSGHDTVSWYQQALGQGPQFIFQYYEEEERQRGNFPDRFSGHQFPNYSSELNVNALLLGDSALYLCASSFDIYSGNTIYFGEGSWLTVV.

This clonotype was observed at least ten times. The CDR3 loop reads CASSLDRQTNTEAFF. DNA of the CDR3: TGTGCCAGCAGCTTAGATCGACAGACCAACACTGAAGCTTTCTTT. The V gene is TRBV7-9, the J gene TRBJ1-1; TRBD1 might be the D (5 bases). The CDR3 is made up of 15 amino acids. CDR1 is SEHNR, CDR2 FQNEAQ, per germline (reference sequence). V shed 1 base and J shed 2 bases, with 11 bases lying between them.

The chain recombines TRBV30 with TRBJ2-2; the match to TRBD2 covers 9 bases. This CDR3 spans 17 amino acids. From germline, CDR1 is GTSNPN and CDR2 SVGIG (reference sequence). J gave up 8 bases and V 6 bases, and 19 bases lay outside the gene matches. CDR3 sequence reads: CACSPSGLAGPTGELFF. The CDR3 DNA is TGTGCCTGTTCCCCGTCCGGGCTAGCGGGGCCGACGGGGGAGCTGTTTTTT.

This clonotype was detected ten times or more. CDR3 coding DNA: TGTGCCAGCATCCACCTACAGGGGAAGGATCAGCCCCAGCATTTT. Its protein is CASIHLQGKDQPQHF. This sequence joins TRBV6-6 and TRBJ1-5, with 7 bases aligning to TRBD1. Germline V gene sequence: CDR1 MNHNY, CDR2 SVGAGI (reference sequence). V lost 7 bases to trimming and J lost 5 bases; unmatched junction nucleotides: 11. The CDR3 runs to 15 residues.

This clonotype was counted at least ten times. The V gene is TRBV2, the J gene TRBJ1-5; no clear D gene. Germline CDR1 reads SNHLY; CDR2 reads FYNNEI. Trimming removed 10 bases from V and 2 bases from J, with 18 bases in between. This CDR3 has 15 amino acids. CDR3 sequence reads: CAIHLAGPGNQPQHF. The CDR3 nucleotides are TGTGCCATCCATTTGGCCGGACCGGGCAATCAGCCCCAGCATTTT. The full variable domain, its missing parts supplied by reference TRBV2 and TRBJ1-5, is EPEVTQTPSHQVTQMGQEVILRCVPISNHLYFYWYRQILGQKVEFLVSFYNNEISEKSEIFDDQFSVERPDGSNFTLKIRSTKLEDSAMYFCAIHLAGPGNQPQHFGDGTRLSIL.

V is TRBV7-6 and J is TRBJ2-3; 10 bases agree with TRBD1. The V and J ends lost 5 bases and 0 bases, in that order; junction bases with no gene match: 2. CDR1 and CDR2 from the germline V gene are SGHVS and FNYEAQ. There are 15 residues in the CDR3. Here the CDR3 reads CASSEGQGSTDTQYF. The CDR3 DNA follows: TGTGCCAGCAGCGAGGGACAGGGGAGCACAGATACGCAGTATTTT.

Here the CDR3 DNA reads TGTGCCAGCAGTTACTCGGGGACAGGTCTCTACGAGCAGTACTTC. Protein: CASSYSGTGLYEQYF. This chain links TRBV6-5 with TRBJ2-7; the match to TRBD1 covers 8 bases. The ends lost 0 bases at V and 3 bases at J; junction bases unmatched: 4. The CDR3 spans 15 residues. CDR1 and CDR2 (germline): MNHEY, SVGAGI.

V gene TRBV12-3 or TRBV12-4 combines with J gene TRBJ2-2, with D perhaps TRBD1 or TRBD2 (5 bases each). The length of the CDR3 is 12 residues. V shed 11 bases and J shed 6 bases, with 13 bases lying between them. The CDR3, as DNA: TGTGCCGGTGAGGGGCGGGCCGGGGAGCTGTTTTTT. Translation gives CAGEGRAGELFF.

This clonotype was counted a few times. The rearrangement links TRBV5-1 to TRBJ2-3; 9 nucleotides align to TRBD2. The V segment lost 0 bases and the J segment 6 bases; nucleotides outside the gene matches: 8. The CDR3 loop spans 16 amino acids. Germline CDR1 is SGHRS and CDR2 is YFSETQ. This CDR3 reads CASSLGVVAGADTQYF. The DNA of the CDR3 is TGCGCCAGCAGCTTGGGAGTCGTAGCGGGAGCGGATACGCAGTATTTT.

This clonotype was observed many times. The CDR3 loop reads CATSREYGRNTEAFF. The CDR3 DNA follows: TGTGCCACCAGCAGAGAGTATGGCAGAAACACTGAAGCTTTCTTT. The genes are TRBV15 and TRBJ1-1; D unclear. Trimming removed 0 bases at V and 2 bases at J, with 10 bases between. In germline, CDR1 is LNHNV, CDR2 YYDKDF (reference sequence). The CDR3 length is 15 residues.

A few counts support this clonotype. The chain's CDR3 is CASMVMGARTPLHF. The CDR3 coding sequence is TGTGCCAGCATGGTTATGGGGGCTCGGACACCCCTCCACTTT. The chain recombines TRBV28 with TRBJ1-6, with D possibly TRBD1 on 6 matching bases. V was cut by 7 bases and J by 11 bases, with 18 bases left in between. Germline values: CDR1 MDHEN, CDR2 SYDVKM. This CDR3 has 14 residues.

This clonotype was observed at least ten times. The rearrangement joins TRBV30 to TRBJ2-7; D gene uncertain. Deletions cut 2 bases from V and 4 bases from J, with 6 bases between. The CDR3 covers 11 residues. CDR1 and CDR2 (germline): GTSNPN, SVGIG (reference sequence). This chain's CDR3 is CAWSHQYEQYF. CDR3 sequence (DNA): TGTGCCTGGAGTCACCAGTACGAGCAGTACTTC. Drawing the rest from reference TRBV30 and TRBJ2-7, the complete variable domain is SQTIHQWPATLVQPVGSPLSLECTVEGTSNPNLYWYRQAAGRGLQLLFYSVGIGQISSEVPQNLSASRPQDRQFILSSKKLLLSDSGFYLCAWSHQYEQYFGPGTRLTVT.

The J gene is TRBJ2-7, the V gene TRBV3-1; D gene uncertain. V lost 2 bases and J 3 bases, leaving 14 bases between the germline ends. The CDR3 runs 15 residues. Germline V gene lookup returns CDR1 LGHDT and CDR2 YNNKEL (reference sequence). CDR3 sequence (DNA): TGTGCCAGCAGCCAACCCCGACGGTCCCTCTACGAGCAGTACTTC. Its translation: CASSQPRRSLYEQYF.

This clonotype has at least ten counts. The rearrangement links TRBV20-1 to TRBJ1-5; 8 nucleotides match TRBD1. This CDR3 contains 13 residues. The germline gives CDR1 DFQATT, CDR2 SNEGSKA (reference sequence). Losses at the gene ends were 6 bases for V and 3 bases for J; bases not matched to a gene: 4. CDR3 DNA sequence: TGCAGTGCCGGACAGGGCCACAATCAGCCCCAGCATTTT. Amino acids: CSAGQGHNQPQHF.

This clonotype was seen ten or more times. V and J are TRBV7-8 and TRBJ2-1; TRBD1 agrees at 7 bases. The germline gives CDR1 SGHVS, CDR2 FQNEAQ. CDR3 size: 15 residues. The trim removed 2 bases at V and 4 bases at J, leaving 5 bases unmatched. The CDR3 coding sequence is TGTGCCAGCAGCTTATCCGAGACAGGGTACAATGAGCAGTTCTTC. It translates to CASSLSETGYNEQFF.